The rows below give T cell receptor beta chains drawn from one sample of a study of identical twins. TCRdb analysed the 5' RACE reads with MiXCR anew, one entry per CDR3 protein. The sample lists under 350,000 distinct CDR3 sequences; nearly 9.5% were seen once. These data also formed part of another study, on yellow fever vaccine responses in identical twins.

The specimen was CD8+ T cells sorted from blood. The receptors stem from a young woman in good health. Each CDR3 is given with its conserved first and last residue. D genes are given only for firm matches. Clone size is shown for a subset of rows, as once, few, many or a class of expanded clone.

J	size	V	D	DNA	CDR3
TRBJ2-6	.	TRBV4-2	TRBD2	TGTGCCAGCAGCCAAGTGGGGAGGGGCGGGGAGGAGCATAGCTCTGGGGCCAACGTCCTGACTTTC	CASSQVGRGGEEHSSGANVLTF
TRBJ2-1	many	TRBV4-3	TRBD1	TGCGCCAGCAGCCGGGACCAGGGGGTGGAGCAGTTCTTC	CASSRDQGVEQFF
TRBJ2-3	.	TRBV6-2/TRBV6-3	TRBD1	TGTGCCAGCAGTTACCCCTTACTATCATCACAGGGGGCGGGCACAGATACGCAGTATTTT	CASSYPLLSSQGAGTDTQYF
TRBJ1-1	many	TRBV2	.	TGTGCCAGCAGAGCCGGACAGAGGAACACTGAAGCTTTCTTT	CASRAGQRNTEAFF
TRBJ2-5	many	TRBV12-3/TRBV12-4	.	TGTGCCAGCAGCGCCGCCGGCCTGGAGTACTTC	CASSAAGLEYF
TRBJ1-6	few	TRBV20-1	.	TGCAGTGCTAGATATGGGATCATCGATTCACCCCTCCACTTT	CSARYGIIDSPLHF
TRBJ2-7	many	TRBV4-2	TRBD1	TGTGCCAGCAGCCAAAAAGGCGGGACAGGGTCCTACGAGCAGTACTTC	CASSQKGGTGSYEQYF
TRBJ2-7	few	TRBV13	TRBD1	TGTGCCAGCAGCTTAGTTCCGGGACAGATGAACGAGCAGTACTTC	CASSLVPGQMNEQYF
TRBJ2-1	.	TRBV2	TRBD2	TGTGCCAGCGGGGCCGGGACTAGCGGGGATAAATGGGATGAGCAGTTCTTC	CASGAGTSGDKWDEQFF
TRBJ1-6	few	TRBV27	.	TGTGCCAGCAGTTTAGATTGGGGGAGTTATAATTCACCCCTCCACTTT	CASSLDWGSYNSPLHF
TRBJ2-5	many	TRBV29-1	TRBD1	TGCAGCGTTGAAGATCTTCTTAGGGGGACAGAGCTGATGGAGACCCAGTACTTC	CSVEDLLRGTELMETQYF
TRBJ2-1	.	TRBV27	TRBD2	TGTGCCAGCAGTTTGTCTAGCGGAAACGCCTACAATGAGCAGTTCTTC	CASSLSSGNAYNEQFF
TRBJ2-7	many	TRBV6-2/TRBV6-3	TRBD2	TGTGCCAGCAGTTATGAGGCTAGCGGGAGTTACGAGCAGTACTTC	CASSYEASGSYEQYF
TRBJ2-7	.	TRBV3-1	.	TGTGCCAGCAGCCAAGAGGCGGCTACCCTGTCCCACTACGAGCAGTACTTC	CASSQEAATLSHYEQYF
TRBJ2-1	few	TRBV9	.	TGTGCCAGCAGCGGGACAGGAGCGGGACCATACAATGAGCAGTTCTTC	CASSGTGAGPYNEQFF
TRBJ1-2	many	TRBV29-1	.	TGCAGCGTTGAAGGGAGGGGTGGCTACACCTTC	CSVEGRGGYTF
TRBJ1-1	many	TRBV7-4	.	TGTGCCAGCAGCTCAACCGACAGATTAGCTATGAACACTGAAGCTTTCTTT	CASSSTDRLAMNTEAFF
TRBJ2-1	few	TRBV7-3	.	TGTGCCAGCAGCCCCTCCCCCCGGCTAGCTGCATACAATGAGCAGTTCTTC	CASSPSPRLAAYNEQFF
TRBJ2-1	.	TRBV4-1	.	TGCGCCAGCAGCCAAGGGACAAGCTACAATGAGCAGTTCTTC	CASSQGTSYNEQFF
TRBJ1-1	.	TRBV7-8	.	TGTGCCAGCAGCCAGTCCGTAGGGGGTGAGACTGAAGCTTTCTTT	CASSQSVGGETEAFF
TRBJ2-5	few	TRBV6-1	.	TGTGCCAGCAGCCTCCCGCAGGGAGAGACCCAGTACTTC	CASSLPQGETQYF
TRBJ2-5	few	TRBV3-1	.	TGTGCCAGCAGCCAAGATTGGACGTACCAAGAGACCCAGTACTTC	CASSQDWTYQETQYF
TRBJ2-1	few	TRBV19	.	TGTGCCAGTAGTATCGCTGCGGTTGAGCAGTTCTTC	CASSIAAVEQFF
TRBJ2-3	many	TRBV6-1	.	TGTGCCAGCAGTGAATGGCCAGGGGCGGAGGTTACAGATACGCAGTATTTT	CASSEWPGAEVTDTQYF
TRBJ2-5	many	TRBV24-1	.	TGTGCCACCAGTGATCCAACGGAGGAGAATCAAGAGACCCAGTACTTC	CATSDPTEENQETQYF